The rows below give T cell receptor beta chains drawn from one sample of a study of beta chain features in type 1 diabetes. Sequenced by immunoSEQ multiplex PCR; TCRdb stores in-frame clones only, minus some. Of 350,000 to 450,000 clones listed, approximately 15% are singletons. The sequenced material came from naive CD4+ T cells from blood. The receptor source for this set is a man younger than 45 in good health. The CDR3 runs from the conserved cysteine through the conserved F or W. A D gene is named only where the DNA matches it firmly. Clone size is given for some rows only: seen once, a few or many times, or a class if the clone is expanded.

j_call | clone_size | d_call | v_call | cdr3_aa | cdr3_nt
TRBJ1-6 | few | NA | TRBV13 | CASSSRDGSPLHF | TGTGCCAGCAGCTCGCGGGACGGTTCACCCCTCCACTTT
TRBJ2-3 | NA | NA | TRBV13 | CASSPTLLAPRSTDTQYF | TGTGCCAGCAGCCCTACCCTCCTAGCTCCACGGAGCACAGATACGCAGTATTTT
TRBJ2-7 | NA | NA | TRBV4-1 | CASSQAEGEVRYF | TGCGCCAGCAGCCAAGCTGAGGGGGAGGTGCGGTACTTC
TRBJ2-2 | few | TRBD2 | TRBV10-3 | CAIAPSGRTGELFF | TGTGCCATCGCCCCTAGCGGGAGGACCGGGGAGCTGTTTTTT
TRBJ1-6 | few | NA | TRBV30 | CAWTGTYNSPLHF | TGTGCCTGGACCGGGACTTATAATTCACCCCTCCACTTT
TRBJ2-1 | NA | TRBD2 | TRBV6-5 | CASSRTSGRYNEQFF | TGTGCCAGCAGTCGGACTAGCGGACGATACAATGAGCAGTTCTTC
TRBJ1-2 | NA | TRBD1 | TRBV7-6 | CASSPGQNGYTF | TGTGCCAGCAGCCCGGGACAGAATGGCTACACCTTC
TRBJ2-1 | NA | TRBD2 | TRBV25-1 | CASSEYGGLSNEQFF | TGTGCCAGCAGTGAATACGGGGGGTTATCCAATGAGCAGTTCTTC
TRBJ2-1 | many | NA | TRBV19 | CASSEQGYEQFF | TGTGCCAGTAGTGAACAGGGATATGAGCAGTTCTTC
TRBJ2-5 | few | NA | TRBV18 | CASSSLQVPRETQYF | TGTGCCAGCTCATCCTTACAGGTGCCTCGTGAGACCCAGTACTTC
TRBJ1-2 | NA | NA | TRBV5-1 | CASSLEAGVHYGYTF | TGCGCCAGCAGCTTGGAGGCAGGGGTGCACTATGGCTACACCTTC